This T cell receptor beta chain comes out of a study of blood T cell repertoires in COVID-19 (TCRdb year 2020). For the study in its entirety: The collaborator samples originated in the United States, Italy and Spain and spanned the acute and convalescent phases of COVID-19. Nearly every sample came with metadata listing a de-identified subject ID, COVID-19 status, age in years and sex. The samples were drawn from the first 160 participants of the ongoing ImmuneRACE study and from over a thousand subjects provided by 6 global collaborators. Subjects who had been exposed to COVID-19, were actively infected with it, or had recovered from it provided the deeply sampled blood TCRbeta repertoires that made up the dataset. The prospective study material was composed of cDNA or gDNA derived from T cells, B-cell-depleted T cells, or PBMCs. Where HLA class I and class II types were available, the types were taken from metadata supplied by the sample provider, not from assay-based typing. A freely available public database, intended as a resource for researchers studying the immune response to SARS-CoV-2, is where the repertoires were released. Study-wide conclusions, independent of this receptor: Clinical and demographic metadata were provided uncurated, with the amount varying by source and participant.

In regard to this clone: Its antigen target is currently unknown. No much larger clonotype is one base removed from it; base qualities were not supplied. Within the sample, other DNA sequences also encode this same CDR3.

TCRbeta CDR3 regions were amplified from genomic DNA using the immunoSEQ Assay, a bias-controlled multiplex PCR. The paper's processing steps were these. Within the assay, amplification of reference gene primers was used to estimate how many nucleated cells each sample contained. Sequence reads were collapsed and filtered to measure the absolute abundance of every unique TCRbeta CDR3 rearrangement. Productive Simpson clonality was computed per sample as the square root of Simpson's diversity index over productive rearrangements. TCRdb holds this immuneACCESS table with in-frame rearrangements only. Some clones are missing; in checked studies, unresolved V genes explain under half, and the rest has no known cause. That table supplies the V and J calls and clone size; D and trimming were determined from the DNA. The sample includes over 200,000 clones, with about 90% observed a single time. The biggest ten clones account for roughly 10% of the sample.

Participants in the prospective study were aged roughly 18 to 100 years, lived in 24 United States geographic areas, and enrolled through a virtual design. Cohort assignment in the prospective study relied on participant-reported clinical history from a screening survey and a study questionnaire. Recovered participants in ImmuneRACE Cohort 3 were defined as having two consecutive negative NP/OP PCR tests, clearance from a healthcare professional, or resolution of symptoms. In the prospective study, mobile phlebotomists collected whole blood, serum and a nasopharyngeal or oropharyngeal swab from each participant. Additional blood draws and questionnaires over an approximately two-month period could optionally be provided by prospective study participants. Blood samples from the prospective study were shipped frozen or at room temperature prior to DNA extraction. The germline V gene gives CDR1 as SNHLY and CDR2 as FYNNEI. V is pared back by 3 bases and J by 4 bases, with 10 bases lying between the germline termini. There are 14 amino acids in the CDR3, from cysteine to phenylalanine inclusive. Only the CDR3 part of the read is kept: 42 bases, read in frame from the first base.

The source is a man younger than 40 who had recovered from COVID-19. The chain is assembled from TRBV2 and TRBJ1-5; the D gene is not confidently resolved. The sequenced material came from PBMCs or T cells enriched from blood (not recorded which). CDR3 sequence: CASSDPRGNQPQHF. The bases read TGTGCCAGCAGTGATCCCCGAGGAAATCAGCCCCAGCATTTT.